This T cell receptor (beta chain) was obtained from a study of blood T cell repertoires in COVID-19. Study details: Donors in the United States, Italy and Spain gave samples during acute or convalescent COVID-19.

The V end lost 5 bases, the J end lost 0 bases, and 13 bases lay between the germline ends. This CDR3 has 15 residues. From germline, CDR1 is SNHLY and CDR2 FYNNEI. Authors' processing steps: It was from reference gene primer amplification that nucleated cell counts were estimated. Only in-frame clones appear in the TCRdb table, and some are missing; sequencing was by immunoSEQ multiplex PCR. V and J calls and clone size are copied from that table; D and trimming were computed from the DNA. The table lists roughly 250,000 clones, 80% to 90% of them singletons. This chain links TRBV2 with TRBJ1-2; D possibly corresponds to TRBD1 (6 bases). Material: peripheral blood. The receptor was isolated from a woman aged 40 to 50 with acute or convalescent COVID-19. DNA of the CDR3: TGTGCCAGCAGTCGGCGGACAGATACTAACTATGGCTACACCTTC. Its protein is CASSRRTDTNYGYTF.